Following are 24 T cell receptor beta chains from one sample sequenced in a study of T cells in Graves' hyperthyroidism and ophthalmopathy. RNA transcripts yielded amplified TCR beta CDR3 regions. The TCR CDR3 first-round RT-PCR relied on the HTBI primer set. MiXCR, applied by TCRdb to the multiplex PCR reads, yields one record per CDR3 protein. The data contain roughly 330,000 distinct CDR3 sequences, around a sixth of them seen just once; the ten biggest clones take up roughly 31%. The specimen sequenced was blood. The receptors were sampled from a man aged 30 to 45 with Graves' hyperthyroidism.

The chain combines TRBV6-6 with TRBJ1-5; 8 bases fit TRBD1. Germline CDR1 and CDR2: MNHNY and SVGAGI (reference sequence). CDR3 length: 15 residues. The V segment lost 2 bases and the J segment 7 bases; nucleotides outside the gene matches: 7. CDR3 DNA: TGTGCCAGCAGTTACGTCGGACAGGGTGGCCAGCCCCAGCATTTT. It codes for CASSYVGQGGQPQHF.

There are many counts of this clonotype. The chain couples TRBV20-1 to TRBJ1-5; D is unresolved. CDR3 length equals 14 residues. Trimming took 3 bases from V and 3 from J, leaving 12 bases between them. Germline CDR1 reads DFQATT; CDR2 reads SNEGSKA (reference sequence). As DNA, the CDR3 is TGCAGTGCTAGCAATGTGCAGCTCAATCAGCCCCAGCATTTT. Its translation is CSASNVQLNQPQHF.

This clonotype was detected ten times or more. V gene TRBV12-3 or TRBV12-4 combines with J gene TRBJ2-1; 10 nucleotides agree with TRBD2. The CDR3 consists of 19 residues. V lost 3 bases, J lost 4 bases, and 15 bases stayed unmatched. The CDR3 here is CASSFLSSGRVRGYNEQFF. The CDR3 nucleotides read TGTGCCAGCAGTTTCTTGTCTAGCGGGAGAGTGAGGGGGTACAATGAGCAGTTCTTC.

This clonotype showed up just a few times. The CDR3 sequence: CASSHHQQGVRNTIYF. CDR3 in DNA: TGTGCCAGCAGCCACCACCAGCAGGGGGTTCGAAACACCATATATTTT. The V call is TRBV3-1, the J call TRBJ1-3; the match to TRBD1 covers 7 bases. This CDR3 contains 16 residues. Unmatched junction bases numbered 10, after V lost 3 bases and J lost 5 bases. Looked up from germline, CDR1 is LGHDT and CDR2 is YNNKEL (reference sequence).

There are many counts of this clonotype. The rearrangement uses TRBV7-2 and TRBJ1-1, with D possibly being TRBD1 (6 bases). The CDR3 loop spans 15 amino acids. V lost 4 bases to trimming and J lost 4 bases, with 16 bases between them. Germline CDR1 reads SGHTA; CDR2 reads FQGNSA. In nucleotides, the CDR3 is TGTGCCAGCAGCTCCGGGGCGCCAGGGGTCACTGAAGCTTTCTTT. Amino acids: CASSSGAPGVTEAFF.

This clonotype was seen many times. The DNA for the CDR3 is TGCAGCGCCGGACCCTCGGACTCGCCCTCCTACGAGCAGTACTTC. Its translation is CSAGPSDSPSYEQYF. The genes are TRBV20-1 and TRBJ2-7; possibly TRBD2 for D (5 bases). Germline CDR1 reads DFQATT; CDR2 reads SNEGSKA (reference sequence). CDR3 length equals 15 residues.

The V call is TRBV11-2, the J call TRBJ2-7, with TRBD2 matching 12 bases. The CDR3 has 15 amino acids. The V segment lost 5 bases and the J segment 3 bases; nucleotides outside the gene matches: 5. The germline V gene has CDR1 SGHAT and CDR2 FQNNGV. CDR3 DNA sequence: TGTGCCAGCAGCCCCCGGACTAGCGGGATCTACGAGCAGTACTTC. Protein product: CASSPRTSGIYEQYF.

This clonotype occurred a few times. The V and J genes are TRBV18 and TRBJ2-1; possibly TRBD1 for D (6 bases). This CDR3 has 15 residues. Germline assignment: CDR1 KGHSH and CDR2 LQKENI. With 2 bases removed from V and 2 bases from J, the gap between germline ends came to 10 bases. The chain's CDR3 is CASSPEGDAYNEQFF. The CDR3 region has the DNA TGTGCCAGCTCACCAGAGGGGGACGCCTACAATGAGCAGTTCTTC. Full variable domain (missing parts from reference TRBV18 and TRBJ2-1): NAGVMQNPRHLVRRRGQEARLRCSPMKGHSHVYWYRQLPEEGLKFMVYLQKENIIDESGMPKERFSAEFPKEGPSILRIQQVVRGDSAAYFCASSPEGDAYNEQFFGPGTRLTVL.

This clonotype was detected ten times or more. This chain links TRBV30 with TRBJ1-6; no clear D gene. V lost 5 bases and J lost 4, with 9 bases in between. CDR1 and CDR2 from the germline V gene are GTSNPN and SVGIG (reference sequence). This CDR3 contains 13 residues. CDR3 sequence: CAWAETYNSPLHF. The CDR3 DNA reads TGTGCCTGGGCGGAGACGTATAATTCACCCCTCCACTTT.

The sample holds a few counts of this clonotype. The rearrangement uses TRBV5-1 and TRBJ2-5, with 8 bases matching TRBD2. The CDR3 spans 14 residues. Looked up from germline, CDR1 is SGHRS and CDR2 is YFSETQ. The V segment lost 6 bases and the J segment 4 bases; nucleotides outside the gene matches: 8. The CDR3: CASTFAGGSETQYF. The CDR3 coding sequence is TGCGCCAGCACGTTCGCGGGAGGATCAGAGACCCAGTACTTC.

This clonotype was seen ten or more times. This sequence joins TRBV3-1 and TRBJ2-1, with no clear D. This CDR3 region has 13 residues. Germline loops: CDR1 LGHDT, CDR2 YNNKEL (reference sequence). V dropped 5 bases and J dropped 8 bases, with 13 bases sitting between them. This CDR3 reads CASSTGHADEQFF. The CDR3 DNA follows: TGTGCCAGCAGCACGGGTCACGCCGATGAGCAGTTCTTC.

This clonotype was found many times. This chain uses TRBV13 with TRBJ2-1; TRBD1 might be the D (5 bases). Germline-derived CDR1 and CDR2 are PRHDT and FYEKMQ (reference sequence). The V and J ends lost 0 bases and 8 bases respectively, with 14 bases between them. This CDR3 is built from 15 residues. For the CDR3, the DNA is TGTGCCAGCAGCTTAGGACTAAGCCTAGGGGATGAGCAGTTCTTC. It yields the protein CASSLGLSLGDEQFF.

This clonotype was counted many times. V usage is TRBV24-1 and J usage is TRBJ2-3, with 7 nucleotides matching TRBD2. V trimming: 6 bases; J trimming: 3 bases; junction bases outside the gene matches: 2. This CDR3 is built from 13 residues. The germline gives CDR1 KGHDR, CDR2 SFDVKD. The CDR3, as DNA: TGTGCCACCAGTCCTAGCGGAACAGATACGCAGTATTTT. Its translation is CATSPSGTDTQYF.

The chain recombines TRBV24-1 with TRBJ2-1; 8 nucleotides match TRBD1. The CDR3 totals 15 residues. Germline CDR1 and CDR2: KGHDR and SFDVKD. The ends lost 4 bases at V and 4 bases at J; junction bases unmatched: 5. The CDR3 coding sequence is TGTGCCACCAGTGAAATGGACAGGGCGTACAATGAGCAGTTCTTC. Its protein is CATSEMDRAYNEQFF.

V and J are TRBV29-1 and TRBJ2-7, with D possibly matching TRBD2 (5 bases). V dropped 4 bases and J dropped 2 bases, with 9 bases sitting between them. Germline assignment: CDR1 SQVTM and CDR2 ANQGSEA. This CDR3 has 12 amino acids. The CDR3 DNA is TGCAGCGTTGCGACTAATACCTACGAGCAGTACTTC. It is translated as CSVATNTYEQYF.

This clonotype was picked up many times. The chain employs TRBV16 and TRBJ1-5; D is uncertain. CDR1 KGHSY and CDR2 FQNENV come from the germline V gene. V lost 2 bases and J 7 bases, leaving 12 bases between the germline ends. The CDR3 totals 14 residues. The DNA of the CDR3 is TGTGCCAGCAGCCAAGGGCGGGAGCGACAGCCCCAGCATTTT. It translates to CASSQGRERQPQHF. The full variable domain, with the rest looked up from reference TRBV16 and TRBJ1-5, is GEEVAQTPKHLVRGEGQKAKLYCAPIKGHSYVFWYQQVLKNEFKFLISFQNENVFDETGMPKERFSAKCLPNSPCSLEIQATKLEDSAVYFCASSQGRERQPQHFGDGTRLSIL.

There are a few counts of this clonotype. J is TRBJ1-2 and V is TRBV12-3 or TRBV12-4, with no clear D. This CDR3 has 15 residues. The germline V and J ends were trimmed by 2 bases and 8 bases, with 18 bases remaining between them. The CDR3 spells CASSLTGWTAAGYTF. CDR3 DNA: TGTGCCAGCAGTTTAACCGGGTGGACGGCCGCCGGCTACACCTTC.

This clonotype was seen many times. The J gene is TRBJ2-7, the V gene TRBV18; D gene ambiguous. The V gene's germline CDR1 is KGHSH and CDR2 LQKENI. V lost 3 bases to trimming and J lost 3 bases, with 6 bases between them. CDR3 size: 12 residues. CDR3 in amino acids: CASSPDDYEQYF. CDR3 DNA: TGTGCCAGCTCACCCGACGACTACGAGCAGTACTTC.

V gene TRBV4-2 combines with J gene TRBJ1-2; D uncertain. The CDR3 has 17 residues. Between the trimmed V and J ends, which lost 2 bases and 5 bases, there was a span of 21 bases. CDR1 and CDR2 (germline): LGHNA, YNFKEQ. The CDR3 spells CASSQHDNTWITYGYTF. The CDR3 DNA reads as TGTGCCAGCAGCCAACATGATAACACCTGGATAACTTATGGCTACACCTTC.

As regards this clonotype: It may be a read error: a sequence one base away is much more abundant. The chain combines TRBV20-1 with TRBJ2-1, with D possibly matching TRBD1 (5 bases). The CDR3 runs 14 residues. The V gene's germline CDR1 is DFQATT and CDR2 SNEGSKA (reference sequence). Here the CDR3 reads CSPGRGGSYNDQFF. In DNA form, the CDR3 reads TGCAGTCCAGGGCGCGGTGGCTCCTACAATGACCAGTTCTTC.

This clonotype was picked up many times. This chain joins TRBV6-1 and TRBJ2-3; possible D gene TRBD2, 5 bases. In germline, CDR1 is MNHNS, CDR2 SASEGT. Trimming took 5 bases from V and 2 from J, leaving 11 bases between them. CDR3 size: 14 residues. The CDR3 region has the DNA TGTGCCAGCAGTTCCCCGGACTTCACAGATACGCAGTATTTT. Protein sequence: CASSSPDFTDTQYF.

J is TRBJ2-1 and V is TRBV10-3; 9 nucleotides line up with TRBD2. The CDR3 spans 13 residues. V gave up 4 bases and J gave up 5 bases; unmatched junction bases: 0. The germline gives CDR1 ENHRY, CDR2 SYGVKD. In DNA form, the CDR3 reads TGTGCCATCAGTGTAGCGGGGGACAATGAGCAGTTCTTC. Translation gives CAISVAGDNEQFF.

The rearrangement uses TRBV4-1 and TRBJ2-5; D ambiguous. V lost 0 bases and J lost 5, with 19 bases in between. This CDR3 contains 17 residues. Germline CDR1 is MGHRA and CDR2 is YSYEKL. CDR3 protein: CASSQDLSFGPGETQYF. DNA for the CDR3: TGCGCCAGCAGCCAAGATCTTTCTTTCGGGCCCGGGGAGACCCAGTACTTC.

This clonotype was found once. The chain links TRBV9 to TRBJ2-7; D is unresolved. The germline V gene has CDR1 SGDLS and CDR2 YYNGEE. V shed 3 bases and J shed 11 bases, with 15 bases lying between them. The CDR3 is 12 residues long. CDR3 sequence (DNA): TGTGCCAGCAGCGGTATTGGGCAGCGAGAGTACTTC. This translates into CASSGIGQREYF.